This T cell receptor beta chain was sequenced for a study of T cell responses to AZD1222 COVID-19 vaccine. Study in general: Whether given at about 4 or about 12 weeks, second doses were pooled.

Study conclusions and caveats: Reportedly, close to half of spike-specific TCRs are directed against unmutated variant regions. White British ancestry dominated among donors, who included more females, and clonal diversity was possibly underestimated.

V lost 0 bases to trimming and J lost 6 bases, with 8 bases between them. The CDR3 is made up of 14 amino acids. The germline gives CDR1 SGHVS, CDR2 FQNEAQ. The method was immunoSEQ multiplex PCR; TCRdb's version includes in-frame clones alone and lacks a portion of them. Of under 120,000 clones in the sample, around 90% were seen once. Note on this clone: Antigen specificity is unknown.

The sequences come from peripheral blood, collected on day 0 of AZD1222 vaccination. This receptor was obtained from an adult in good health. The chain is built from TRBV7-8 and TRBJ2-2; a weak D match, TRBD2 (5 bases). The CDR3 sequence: CASSLAGVAGELFF. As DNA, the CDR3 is TGTGCCAGCAGCTTAGCCGGGGTCGCCGGGGAGCTGTTTTTT.